This TCR beta chain was found in a study of T and B cells in COVID-19 patients. Study in general: Blood was sampled from COVID-19 patients who were either actively infected or recovered. The recovered cohort's median age was approximately 34 years, versus about 67 years in active infection. Of around 20 active-infection patients, some 19 carried comorbidities linked to unfavorable COVID-19 outcome.

TRB was amplified from about 260-540 ng of blood genomic DNA. Looked up from germline, CDR1 is LNHDA and CDR2 is SQIVND (reference sequence). The CDR3 runs 11 residues. V lost 6 bases and J lost 13, with 13 bases in between. BIOMED2 TRB-A/B primer pools were used in multiplex TRB PCR. Via MiXCR, TCRdb re-called the multiplex PCR reads, giving one row per CDR3 protein. The table includes over 10,000 distinct CDR3 sequences, almost 30% detected once. Study-level results: In COVID-19 patients, T cell receptor beta variable and joining gene use was reportedly strongly skewed.

By share of the sample, this clonotype is medium-sized. Its antigen is unidentified. The clonotype was recovered from a human donor who had recovered from COVID-19. Sequencing was performed on blood. The rearrangement joins TRBV19 to TRBJ2-1, with D uncertain. The CDR3 DNA sequence: TGTGCCAGTAGGGCGGACCGGCTCCAGTTCTTC. Protein product: CASRADRLQFF.